The 27 T cell receptor beta chains listed next were all sequenced from one sample in a study of OX40 agonist ivuxolimab in advanced cancers. The method was immunoSEQ multiplex PCR; TCRdb's version includes in-frame clones alone and lacks a portion of them. The sample lists 90,000 to 150,000 clones, approximately 92% occurring once. The sequencing here drew on CD4+ or CD8+ T cells sorted from blood, taken in a trial of the OX40 agonist ivuxolimab. These receptors were obtained from an adult with an advanced solid tumor such as melanoma, head and neck, liver or kidney cancer.

This clone has just a few counts. Additional DNA sequences in this sample encode the identical CDR3. The gene calls are TRBV9 and TRBJ2-7; weak D call: TRBD1 (5 bases). Germline loops: CDR1 SGDLS, CDR2 YYNGEE. Trimming cost V 0 bases and J 6 bases, with 10 bases left between them. The CDR3 extends over 13 amino acids. CDR3 in amino acids: CASSVEGVGEQYF. CDR3 bases: TGTGCCAGCAGCGTAGAAGGGGTAGGCGAGCAGTACTTC.

The rearrangement links TRBV25-1 to TRBJ1-1, with D possibly being TRBD1 (5 bases). With 1 base removed from V and 11 bases from J, the gap between germline ends came to 17 bases. The V gene's germline CDR1 is MGHDK and CDR2 SYGVNS. The CDR3 covers 14 residues. The CDR3 region is CASSEWGDAQSAFF. The CDR3 DNA reads as TGTGCCAGCAGTGAATGGGGGGATGCTCAATCGGCTTTCTTT.

The CDR3 protein is CASSYLRGGNYNEQFF. The DNA of the CDR3 is TGTGCCAGCAGTTACTTAAGGGGGGGCAACTACAATGAGCAGTTCTTC. The chain joins TRBV6-5 to TRBJ2-1; D is possibly TRBD2 (7 bases). CDR3 size: 16 residues. Germline V CDR1 and CDR2: MNHEY, SVGAGI. Trimming took off 1 base at V and 3 bases at J, with 13 bases between the two ends.

The chain is built from TRBV30 and TRBJ2-7, with a weak D call TRBD2 (6 bases). This CDR3 contains 13 residues. Germline V gives CDR1 GTSNPN, CDR2 SVGIG (reference sequence). V was pared by 5 bases and J by 2 bases, with 13 bases between. The CDR3 DNA sequence: TGTGCCTGGTCGTCGGGGGTCGCCTACGAGCAGTACTTC. This sequence encodes CAWSSGVAYEQYF.

This chain joins TRBV5-1 and TRBJ2-7; 14 bases align to TRBD2. The junction had 2 bases not matched to a gene; V was cut back by 4 bases and J by 5 bases. CDR1 and CDR2 (germline): SGHRS, YFSETQ. CDR3 length equals 14 residues. CDR3 region: CASSMGLAGDEQYF. The CDR3 DNA is TGCGCCAGCAGCATGGGACTAGCGGGGGACGAGCAGTACTTC.

The chain has TRBV9 and TRBJ2-5; D not certain. The J call is uncertain, as TRBJ2-7 better fits the DNA end. CDR3 size: 13 residues. Germline V gene data show CDR1 as SGDLS and CDR2 as YYNGEE. The chain's CDR3 is CASSVGAAYEQYF. In DNA form, the CDR3 reads TGTGCCAGCAGCGTAGGCGCCGCCTACGAGCAGTACTTC.

The rearrangement links TRBV18 to TRBJ1-2, with D uncertain. Germline V lookup: CDR1 KGHSH, CDR2 LQKENI. The germline V and J ends were trimmed by 6 bases and 3 bases, with 11 bases remaining between them. This CDR3 is 13 amino acids long. The CDR3 coding sequence is TGTGCCAGCTCCCTGTCGGGTGACTATGGCTACACCTTC. Its protein is CASSLSGDYGYTF.

The CDR3 coding sequence is TGTGCCAGTAGTTCCCCATCAACAACTAATGAAAAACTGTTTTTT. Its protein is CASSSPSTTNEKLFF. The chain couples TRBV19 to TRBJ1-4; no firm D call. V lost 5 bases, J lost 0 bases, and 10 bases lay in between. Germline CDR1 and CDR2: LNHDA and SQIVND (reference sequence). This CDR3 has 15 residues.

The chain joins TRBV6-5 to TRBJ1-6; D is undetermined. CDR3 length: 8 residues. Deletions cut 8 bases from V and 13 bases from J, with 3 bases between. Per the germline V gene, CDR1 is MNHEY and CDR2 is SVGAGI. CDR3 loop: CASWPLHF. The DNA for the CDR3 is TGTGCCAGCTGGCCCCTCCACTTT.

CDR3 bases: TGTGCCAGCAGCCCCGATAATTCACCCCTCCACTTT. Its protein product is CASSPDNSPLHF. V usage is TRBV6-5 and J usage is TRBJ1-6; D not resolved. The CDR3 sequence is 12 residues long. Germline assignment: CDR1 MNHEY and CDR2 SVGAGI. V lost 6 bases and J 5 bases, leaving 5 bases between the germline ends.

This clone was counted a few times. J is TRBJ2-2 and V is TRBV6-1; D perhaps matches TRBD1 (6 bases). This CDR3 spans 13 amino acids. Germline CDR1 is MNHNS and CDR2 is SASEGT. V lost 10 bases to trimming and J lost 6 bases, with 15 bases between them. CDR3 nucleotides: TGTGCCACCGGACAGACGAGCGCCGGGGAGCTGTTTTTT. Translating it yields CATGQTSAGELFF.

This chain joins TRBV13 and TRBJ1-6, with D maybe TRBD1 (6 bases). V was pared by 2 bases and J by 7 bases, with 9 bases between. Per germline, CDR1 PRHDT and CDR2 FYEKMQ (reference sequence). The CDR3 consists of 14 residues. The chain's CDR3 is CASSLKGVNSPLHF. DNA for the CDR3: TGTGCCAGCAGCTTAAAGGGGGTCAATTCACCCCTCCACTTT.

The chain links TRBV9 to TRBJ2-7, with 7 bases that match TRBD1. The CDR3 length is 13 residues. The V gene end was trimmed by 0 bases and the J gene end by 4 bases; junction bases not matched to a gene: 1. CDR1 and CDR2 (germline): SGDLS, YYNGEE. Written as DNA, the CDR3 is TGTGCCAGCAGCGTAGACAGGGGATACGAGCAGTACTTC. As protein: CASSVDRGYEQYF.

This chain joins TRBV5-4 and TRBJ1-2; D might be TRBD1 (6 bases). V shed 4 bases and J shed 7 bases, with 11 bases lying between them. Germline-derived CDR1 and CDR2 are SGHNT and YYREEE (reference sequence). This CDR3 has 12 amino acids. The CDR3 bases are TGTGCCAGCAGCGCCACAGGGAGTGGCTACACCTTC. Translated: CASSATGSGYTF.

The chain has TRBV30 and TRBJ2-2, with D possibly being TRBD1 (6 bases). The CDR3 totals 14 residues. Trimming cost V 8 bases and J 0 bases, with 13 bases left between them. CDR1 is GTSNPN and CDR2 is SVGIG in the germline V gene (reference sequence). In DNA form, the CDR3 reads TGTGCCCGAGACAACAGGGCGAACACCGGGGAGCTGTTTTTT. Protein sequence: CARDNRANTGELFF.

The chain links TRBV4-1 to TRBJ2-3; maybe TRBD2 (6 bases). Looked up from germline, CDR1 is MGHRA and CDR2 is YSYEKL. The V end was cut by 4 bases, the J end by 4 bases, with 18 bases between. The CDR3 is 16 residues long. The CDR3 sequence is CASSLPGIAAPDTQYF. In DNA, the CDR3 is TGCGCCAGCAGCCTCCCGGGGATAGCGGCCCCAGATACGCAGTATTTT.

Turning to this clone: Within the sample, other DNA sequences also encode this same CDR3. The chain couples TRBV11-2 to TRBJ2-3, with D possibly TRBD2 on 5 matching bases. CDR1 and CDR2 from the germline V gene are SGHAT and FQNNGV. This CDR3 region has 14 residues. Trimming removed 4 bases at V and 2 bases at J, with 10 bases between. The CDR3 loop is CASSSLRDTDTQYF. CDR3 DNA sequence: TGTGCCAGCAGCTCCCTGAGGGACACAGATACGCAGTATTTT. Using reference TRBV11-2 and TRBJ2-3 for the parts outside the CDR3, the full variable domain is EAGVAQSPRYKIIEKRQSVAFWCNPISGHATLYWYQQILGQGPKLLIQFQNNGVVDDSQLPKDRFSAERLKGVDSTLKIQPAKLEDSAVYLCASSSLRDTDTQYFGPGTRLTVL.

The chain uses TRBV4-3 and TRBJ2-7; D might be TRBD2 (7 bases). The germline gives CDR1 LGHNA, CDR2 YSLEER. The V and J ends lost 2 bases and 0 bases respectively, with 11 bases between them. The CDR3 is 15 residues long. CDR3 in DNA: TGCGCCAGCAGCCAAAGGGGGGGGGTCTCCTACGAGCAGTACTTC. Its translation: CASSQRGGVSYEQYF.

This chain joins TRBV19 and TRBJ2-5, with 9 bases fitting TRBD2. V dropped 8 bases and J dropped 5; count of bases not matched to a gene: 6. The germline CDR1 and CDR2 sequences are LNHDA and SQIVND (reference sequence). The CDR3 totals 13 residues. The CDR3 protein is CASSRAGGETQYF. The CDR3 nucleotides read TGTGCCAGTTCCCGGGCGGGGGGGGAGACCCAGTACTTC.

Points on this clone: A much larger clone lies one base from this, so it may be a read error. The identical CDR3 is also encoded by other nucleotide sequences in the sample. The chain is built from TRBV9 and TRBJ1-3; D might be TRBD1 (6 bases). Germline V gene sequence: CDR1 SGDLS, CDR2 YYNGEE. The CDR3 covers 16 residues. The CDR3 here is CASSSTRGYFGNTIYF. CDR3 nucleotide sequence: TGTGCCAGCAGCTCCACCAGGGGTTACTTTGGAAACACTATATATTTT.

This clone was picked up one time. The sample contains more than one DNA sequence encoding this CDR3. This chain uses TRBV7-9 with TRBJ2-5, with no clear D. The germline gives CDR1 SEHNR, CDR2 FQNEAQ (reference sequence). The V and J ends lost 1 base and 2 bases respectively, with 2 bases between them. The CDR3 covers 12 residues. This CDR3 is CASSLGQETQYF. CDR3 nucleotides: TGTGCCAGCAGCTTAGGGCAAGAGACCCAGTACTTC.

The gene calls are TRBV7-2 and TRBJ1-4, with a weak D call TRBD1 (5 bases). Between the trimmed V and J ends, which lost 6 bases and 5 bases, there was a span of 10 bases. This CDR3 is 13 amino acids long. The germline CDR1 and CDR2 sequences are SGHTA and FQGNSA. The CDR3 nucleotides are TGTGCCAGCAGAGCCGGGGGAAATGAAAAACTGTTTTTT. It translates to CASRAGGNEKLFF.

V is TRBV4-3 and J is TRBJ2-1; 7 nucleotides line up with TRBD1. V gave up 0 bases and J gave up 7 bases; unmatched junction bases: 12. The CDR3 covers 17 residues. The germline CDR1 and CDR2 sequences are LGHNA and YSLEER. Written as DNA, the CDR3 is TGCGCCAGCAGCCAAGATCTTGAGGGGGCGATTTTGAATGAGCAGTTCTTC. Amino acids: CASSQDLEGAILNEQFF.

The V and J genes are TRBV7-9 and TRBJ2-1; 10 nucleotides match TRBD2. Germline CDR1 SEHNR, CDR2 FQNEAQ (reference sequence). The V and J ends lost 1 base and 0 bases, in that order; junction bases with no gene match: 3. The CDR3 spans 17 residues. The CDR3 protein is CASSLVAGGISYNEQFF. DNA for the CDR3: TGTGCCAGCAGCTTAGTAGCGGGGGGAATCTCCTACAATGAGCAGTTCTTC.

The chain couples TRBV18 to TRBJ2-1, with 11 bases that match TRBD2. Germline V gene sequence: CDR1 KGHSH, CDR2 LQKENI. The ends lost 3 bases at V and 9 bases at J; junction bases unmatched: 7. The CDR3 length is 15 residues. This CDR3 reads CASSPLTSGVLEQFF. The CDR3 bases are TGTGCCAGCTCACCGCTGACTAGCGGGGTCCTTGAGCAGTTCTTC.

The J gene is TRBJ2-3, the V gene TRBV5-5, with D perhaps matching TRBD2 (7 bases). V was trimmed by 4 bases and J by 5 bases, leaving 17 bases between them. The germline V gene encodes CDR1 SGHKS and CDR2 YYEKEE (reference sequence). The CDR3 spans 15 residues. The CDR3 DNA is TGTGCCAGCAGCCATGGGGGGGCCGGGAGAGATACGCAGTATTTT. This codes for CASSHGGAGRDTQYF.

This clone was observed a single time. The chain has TRBV5-1 and TRBJ2-4, with D unresolved. CDR3 size: 16 residues. V lost 0 bases and J lost 0, with 10 bases in between. Germline V gene data show CDR1 as SGHRS and CDR2 as YFSETQ. CDR3: CASSLDGHLAKNIQYF. CDR3 bases: TGCGCCAGCAGCTTGGATGGGCATTTAGCCAAAAACATTCAGTACTTC.